The count of the clone carrying this T cell receptor beta chain is one. Its specificity is not known. The data originate from a study of CD4 T cells in relation to SARS-CoV-2 and coronaviruses. Study-wide context: After 10 days of antigen culture, PBMC TCR beta CDR3s were sequenced. The negative reference was HIV-1 Nef peptide pool or peptide-free culture. Study-level findings and limits: The cross-reactivity analysis covered only spike protein, not other viral proteins.

The CDR3 consists of 15 residues. Deletions cut 4 bases from V and 1 base from J, with 13 bases between. The germline V gene has CDR1 SNHLY and CDR2 FYNNEI. Repertoires were generated with immunoSEQ multiplex PCR, while TCRdb's copy carries only in-frame clones and drops some. Seen here are about 18,000 clones, about 78% observed once, and the top ten hold roughly a fifth. Unexposed donor CD4+ T cells date from about 2011-2018, before the COVID-19 pandemic. After less than 11 days of culture, CD4+ T cells were isolated. Unexposed-donor CD4+ T cells were probed with SARS-CoV-2 S/N and four cold-coronavirus spikes, cells permitting.

The chain employs TRBV2 and TRBJ1-1; weak D call: TRBD1 (6 bases). What was sequenced was CD4+ T cells from PBMCs, cultured in vitro. This clonotype was obtained from a human donor in good health. The CDR3 region has the DNA TGTGCCAGCAGTGTCTCGGGACACCCGAACACTGAAGCTTTCTTT. Translation: CASSVSGHPNTEAFF.